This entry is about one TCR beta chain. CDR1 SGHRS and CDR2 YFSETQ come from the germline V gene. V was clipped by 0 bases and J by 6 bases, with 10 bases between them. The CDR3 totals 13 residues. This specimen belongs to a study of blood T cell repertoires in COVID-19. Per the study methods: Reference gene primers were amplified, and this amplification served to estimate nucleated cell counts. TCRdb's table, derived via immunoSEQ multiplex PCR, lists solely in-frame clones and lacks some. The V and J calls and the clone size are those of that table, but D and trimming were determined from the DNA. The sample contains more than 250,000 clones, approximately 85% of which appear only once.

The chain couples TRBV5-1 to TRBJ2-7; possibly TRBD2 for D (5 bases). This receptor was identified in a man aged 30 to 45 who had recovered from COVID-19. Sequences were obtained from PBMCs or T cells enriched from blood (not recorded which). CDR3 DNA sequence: TGCGCCAGCAGCTTGGTTGAGGCGGGCGAGCAGTACTTC. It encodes CASSLVEAGEQYF.